This T cell receptor beta chain was captured in a study of regulatory T cells in long-lasting Graves disease. Study as a whole: Newly diagnosed Graves' patients had under 3 months of antithyroid drugs. Points from the study as a whole: Persistent Graves' patients showed less TCR diversity than newly diagnosed patients showed.

This clonotype was seen a few times. What it binds is not known. Specified time point: newly diagnosed GD, antithyroid drugs for less than 3 months. There was RNA extracted from PBMCs, and the TCR library was made from it. This CDR3 comprises 13 residues. CDR1 is SQVTM, CDR2 ANQGSEA, per germline. The V and J ends lost 7 bases and 6 bases, in that order; junction bases with no gene match: 10. Sequencing libraries for TCR beta were prepared with iRepertoire HTBI primers and Arm-PCR of CDR3 regions. TCRdb redid the calling of the multiplex PCR reads with MiXCR, one entry per CDR3 protein. The sample gives about 430,000 distinct CDR3 sequences, roughly 15% of which show up once; under 9% is in the top ten. The sample was also linked to a second study, of T cells in Graves' hyperthyroidism and ophthalmopathy.

This clonotype was sampled from a woman in her thirties or forties with Graves disease. Specimen: peripheral blood mononuclear cells (PBMCs), collected at new diagnosis, from a patient treated with antithyroid drugs. The chain couples TRBV29-1 to TRBJ1-1; 8 nucleotides agree with TRBD1. DNA of the CDR3: TGCAGCGGTGGACAGGGTTTGTTTGCTGAAGCTTTCTTT. Translation gives CSGGQGLFAEAFF.